Listed below are T cell receptor beta chains from one sample, sequenced in a study of vaccination and CD4 T cells after COVID-19. TCRdb redid the calling of the PCR reads with MiXCR, one entry per CDR3 protein. This table has 15,000 to 20,000 distinct CDR3 sequences, around 80% appearing once. For these receptors, no antigen is known. The input for sequencing was CD4+ T cells from blood, cultured in vitro, taken after SARS-CoV-2 vaccination. The receptors originated from a human donor who received a COVID-19 vaccine. The CDR3 runs from the conserved cysteine through the conserved F or W. D genes are given only for firm matches. Expanded clones get a size class; other rows say once, few or many, or leave the size out.

v_gene	abundance	j_gene	d_gene	CDR3nt	CDR3aa
TRBV19	-	TRBJ2-2	-	TGTGCCAGCAGGGAAACCGGGGAGCTGTTTTTT	CASRETGELFF
TRBV6-1	-	TRBJ1-6	-	TGTGCCAGCACGGGCTGGTATAATTCACCCCTCCACTTT	CASTGWYNSPLHF
TRBV6-1	once	TRBJ1-1	TRBD1	TGTGCCAGCAGGCGACAGGGTATGAACACTGAAGCTTTCTTT	CASRRQGMNTEAFF
TRBV5-1	few	TRBJ2-3	TRBD2	TGCGCCAGCAGCCCGAGACGCGGGGGGGAGGCAGATACGCAGTATTTT	CASSPRRGGEADTQYF
TRBV7-2	-	TRBJ1-6	TRBD1	TGTGCCAGCAGCTTAGTTGGACAGGGGAATTCACCCCTCCACTTT	CASSLVGQGNSPLHF
TRBV20-1	-	TRBJ2-3	-	TGCAGTGCTAGAGGAGGTCAGATAAGCACAGATACGCAGTATTTT	CSARGGQISTDTQYF
TRBV20-1	-	TRBJ2-3	TRBD2	TGCAGTGCTAGAGATTACGCGGGGGGGCCAACCTCTCGTTCAGATACGCAGTATTTT	CSARDYAGGPTSRSDTQYF
TRBV7-2	-	TRBJ2-7	TRBD2	TGTGCCAGCAGCACACTAGCGTTCTCCTACGAGCAGTACTTC	CASSTLAFSYEQYF
TRBV5-6	-	TRBJ1-2	-	TGTGCCAGCAGCTTGGGTGGCGGCCCGCAAACCTTC	CASSLGGGPQTF
TRBV10-3	-	TRBJ1-2	-	TGTGCCATCAGTGACGGGGGCAGACTCTATGGCTACACCTTC	CAISDGGRLYGYTF
TRBV7-2	-	TRBJ1-5	-	TGTGCCAGCAGGGTCCAGGGGATAAGTCAGCCCCAGCATTTT	CASRVQGISQPQHF
TRBV6-1	-	TRBJ2-7	TRBD2	TGTGCCAGCAGTCCACTAGCGGGGGGGTTCGTGAGCTCCTACGAGCAGTACTTC	CASSPLAGGFVSSYEQYF
TRBV18	-	TRBJ1-6	-	TGTGCCAGCTCACCGTGGGGGTTGGGGGCAGGAGTGTCACCCCTCCACTTT	CASSPWGLGAGVSPLHF
TRBV20-1	-	TRBJ2-3	-	TGCAGTGCTAGCCACGGGGGCACAGATACGCAGTATTTT	CSASHGGTDTQYF
TRBV6-1	few	TRBJ1-6	TRBD1	TGTGCCAGCAGAACAGGGGTTTCACCCCTCCACTTT	CASRTGVSPLHF
TRBV6-1	-	TRBJ1-1	TRBD1	TGTGCCAGCAGAAAACAAACAGGGGCCCTGAACACTGAAGCTTTCTTT	CASRKQTGALNTEAFF
TRBV6-1	-	TRBJ1-2	-	TGTGCCAGCAGTGAAGATTATCGCTCTTATGGCTACACCTTC	CASSEDYRSYGYTF
TRBV11-3	-	TRBJ2-7	-	TGTGCCAGCAGCTTAGATGGGCGATTGGGGGGCGCGCAGTACTTC	CASSLDGRLGGAQYF
TRBV30	-	TRBJ2-1	-	TGTGCCTGGTATGGCAGGGGCAATGAGCAGTTCTTC	CAWYGRGNEQFF
TRBV2	-	TRBJ2-5	TRBD2	TGTGCCAGCAGTGTTCTAGCGGGGGAGGGAGAGACCCAGTACTTC	CASSVLAGEGETQYF
TRBV7-9	-	TRBJ1-5	-	TGTGCCAGCAGCTTAGAAGGGGAGACAGCTAGGGGCTGGTCCCAGCATTTT	CASSLEGETARGWSQHF
TRBV5-1	-	TRBJ2-5	-	TGCGCCAGCAGCTCCGCCTTAGGGACAGAGACCCAGTACTTC	CASSSALGTETQYF
TRBV15	-	TRBJ2-2	TRBD2	TGTGCCACCAGTCTAGCGGGGGTGCGGAACACCGGGGAGCTGTTTTTT	CATSLAGVRNTGELFF
TRBV21-1	-	TRBJ1-6	-	TGTGCCAGCAGCAAAGTGACACCTAATTCACCCCTCCACTTT	CASSKVTPNSPLHF
TRBV6-5	-	TRBJ1-2	TRBD1	TGTGCCAGCAGTTACTCGGGACAGGCCTATGGCTACACCTTC	CASSYSGQAYGYTF
TRBV6-5	-	TRBJ1-1	-	TGTGCCAGCAGTTACTCGAGGAGTGTCACTGAAGCTTTCTTT	CASSYSRSVTEAFF
TRBV20-1	-	TRBJ1-2	TRBD1	TGCAGTGCTAGAGGACAGGGGGCTCCCTATGGCTACACCTTC	CSARGQGAPYGYTF
TRBV10-3	once	TRBJ2-7	-	TGTGCCATCAGTGAGTTTCTGGACAGTGGGAACGAGCAGTACTTC	CAISEFLDSGNEQYF
TRBV14	-	TRBJ1-2	-	TGTGCCAGCAGCCGGCTAACTTTAGGGGCGCAGAGCTATGGCTACACCTTC	CASSRLTLGAQSYGYTF
TRBV7-8	-	TRBJ1-2	TRBD1	TGTGCCAGCAGCACACATAGCGGCGGACAGGGAGAGAACTATGGCTACACCTTC	CASSTHSGGQGENYGYTF
TRBV10-3	-	TRBJ2-5	-	TGTGCCATCAGTGGGGCGGACCACGAGTTAGAGACCCAGTACTTC	CAISGADHELETQYF
TRBV12-3/TRBV12-4	-	TRBJ1-2	TRBD1	TGTGCCAGCAGTTTATGGACAGGGGATGGCTTAAATGGCTACACCTTC	CASSLWTGDGLNGYTF
TRBV6-1	-	TRBJ1-2	TRBD1	TGTGCCAGCAGTGTCCGACAGGGTAACTATGGCTACACCTTC	CASSVRQGNYGYTF
TRBV4-1	-	TRBJ2-5	-	TGCGCCAGCAGCCCCGGACAGCAAGAGACCCAGTACTTC	CASSPGQQETQYF
TRBV12-5	-	TRBJ2-3	TRBD2	TGTGCTAGTGGCCCCGGACTAGCGGTTCGCACAGATACGCAGTATTTT	CASGPGLAVRTDTQYF
TRBV5-4	-	TRBJ1-2	TRBD1	TGTGCCAGCAGCTTTAGTGGTCTGGACAGGCCTTATGGCTACACCTTC	CASSFSGLDRPYGYTF
TRBV20-1	few	TRBJ1-6	TRBD1	TGTAGTGCCGAGGGGGCCCCTAATTCACCCCTCCACTTT	CSAEGAPNSPLHF
TRBV20-1	-	TRBJ2-2	-	TGCAGTGCCAAGAACGGGGACACCACCGGGGAGCTGTTTTTT	CSAKNGDTTGELFF
TRBV29-1	once	TRBJ1-2	-	TGCAGCGTTGAACACTTTTCTGGCTACACCTTC	CSVEHFSGYTF
TRBV7-3	-	TRBJ1-2	TRBD1	TGTGCCAGCAGCCCAGGGGGAGTACATGGCTACACCTTC	CASSPGGVHGYTF
TRBV2	-	TRBJ2-5	-	TGTGCCAGCAGTGTCCCGACAATTCAAGAGACCCAGTACTTC	CASSVPTIQETQYF
TRBV7-9	once	TRBJ1-3	-	TGTGCCAGCAGCTTAGGTTTTCCCAGCCACTCTGGAAACACCATATATTTT	CASSLGFPSHSGNTIYF
TRBV20-1	once	TRBJ1-2	-	TGCAGTGCTAGAGAGGACCCTCTGAGTGGCTACACCTTC	CSAREDPLSGYTF
TRBV6-1	-	TRBJ1-6	TRBD1	TGTGCCAGCACCAATCAGGGGGCGGGTAATTCACCCCTCCACTTT	CASTNQGAGNSPLHF
TRBV20-1	once	TRBJ2-1	TRBD2	TGCAGTGCTAGAGGTAGCGGGGAAATGGATGAGCAGTTCTTC	CSARGSGEMDEQFF
TRBV15	-	TRBJ1-1	-	TGTGCCACCAGCAGAGACAGGGTTGACACTGAAGCTTTCTTT	CATSRDRVDTEAFF
TRBV6-2/TRBV6-3	-	TRBJ2-3	TRBD1	TGTGCCAGCAGCCACGAGGGACAGGGTGCAGATACGCAGTATTTT	CASSHEGQGADTQYF
TRBV7-6	-	TRBJ2-2	TRBD1	TGTGCCAGCAGTCCCGGGACAGGGGTCACCGGGGAGCTGTTTTTT	CASSPGTGVTGELFF
TRBV24-1	-	TRBJ1-5	TRBD1	TGTGCCACCAGTGAAGCGGGGACAGGGGGTCAGCCCCAGCATTTT	CATSEAGTGGQPQHF
TRBV24-1	-	TRBJ1-5	TRBD1	TGTGCCACCAGTAGACAGGGGGAACAGCCCCAGCATTTT	CATSRQGEQPQHF